This entry is about one T cell receptor (beta chain). Its cognate antigen is unknown. The data were taken from a study of vaccination and CD4 T cells after COVID-19. Study as a whole: Six males and four females, two of them Hispanic, were enrolled as convalescents. Samples taken post-COVID came a median around 100 days after diagnosis, ranging from 35 to 161. Each of the control cultures got a CEFX pool, an HIV-1 Nef pool, or no peptide.

Specified treatment: approximately 9-day PBMC culture with coronavirus spike peptide pools or control peptides (ViraFEST assay). The CDR3 extends over 14 amino acids. The germline gives CDR1 DFQATT, CDR2 SNEGSKA (reference sequence). Trimming shortened V by 3 bases and J by 4 bases, and 15 bases separated the two germline ends. Scientists ran DNA taken from cultured CD4+ T cells through the Oncomine TCR Beta short-read assay for sequencing. It was from cultured CD4+ T cells that genomic DNA was extracted. TCRdb reprocessed the PCR reads with MiXCR, giving one entry per CDR3 protein. The table includes about 20,000 distinct CDR3 sequences, 43% detected once.

Sample: CD4+ T cells from blood, cultured in vitro, taken after SARS-CoV-2 vaccination. The chain joins TRBV20-1 to TRBJ1-1, with D unresolved. The receptor was derived from a human donor who had recovered from COVID-19. For the CDR3, the DNA is TGCAGTGCTAGCCGAGGAGGATTGGGCACTGAAGCTTTCTTT. Its protein is CSASRGGLGTEAFF.